The entry below describes one T cell receptor (beta chain). In the library, unique molecular identifiers were attached to individual cDNA molecules. Each CDR3 protein gets one entry after TCRdb re-called the RACE reads with MiXCR. Of approximately 180,000 distinct CDR3 sequences listed, more than 25% were seen once; the top ten hold about 2.8%. V was shortened by 1 base and J by 1 base, with 13 bases between the two germline ends. This CDR3 contains 17 residues. Germline CDR1 reads SEHNR; CDR2 reads FQNEAQ (reference sequence). The data were obtained in a study of human T cells and chemical hapten exposure. For the study at large: Donors were sensitized with 2% DPC on the upper inner arm.

Time point of the sample: pre-sensitization, week 0. Indicated treatment: therapeutic diphenylcyclopropenone sensitization with weekly scalp DPC. Ahead of applying each patch test, blood was sampled. This TCR derives from a woman aged 25 to 39 with alopecia areata. Some clones in this sample may be carry-over from other donors' samples. Source: whole blood, taken in connection with sensitization to the hapten diphenylcyclopropenone (DPC). The chain uses TRBV7-9 and TRBJ2-2; D is unresolved. The CDR3, as DNA: TGTGCCAGCAGCTTAGATCGGCAGGAGCTGAACACCGGGGAGCTGTTTTTT. This encodes CASSLDRQELNTGELFF.